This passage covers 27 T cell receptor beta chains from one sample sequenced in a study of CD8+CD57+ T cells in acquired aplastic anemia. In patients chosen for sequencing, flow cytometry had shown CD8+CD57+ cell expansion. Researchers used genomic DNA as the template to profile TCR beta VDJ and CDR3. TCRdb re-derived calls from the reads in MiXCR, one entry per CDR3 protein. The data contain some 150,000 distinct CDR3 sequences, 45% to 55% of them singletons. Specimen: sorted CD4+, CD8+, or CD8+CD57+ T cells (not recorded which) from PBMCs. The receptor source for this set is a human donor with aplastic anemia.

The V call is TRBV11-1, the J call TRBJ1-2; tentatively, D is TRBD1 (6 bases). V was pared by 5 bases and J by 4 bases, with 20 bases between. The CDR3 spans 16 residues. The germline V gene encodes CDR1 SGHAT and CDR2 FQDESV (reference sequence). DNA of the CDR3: TGTGCCAGCAGCCCGAGGGGGGCCGCCCTTTTCTATGGCTACACCTTC. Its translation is CASSPRGAALFYGYTF.

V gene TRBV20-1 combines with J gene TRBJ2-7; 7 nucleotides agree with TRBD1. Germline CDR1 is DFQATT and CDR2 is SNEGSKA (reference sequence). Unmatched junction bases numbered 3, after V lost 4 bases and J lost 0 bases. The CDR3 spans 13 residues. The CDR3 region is CSAMTGRSYEQYF. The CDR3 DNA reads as TGCAGTGCTATGACAGGGCGCTCCTACGAGCAGTACTTC.

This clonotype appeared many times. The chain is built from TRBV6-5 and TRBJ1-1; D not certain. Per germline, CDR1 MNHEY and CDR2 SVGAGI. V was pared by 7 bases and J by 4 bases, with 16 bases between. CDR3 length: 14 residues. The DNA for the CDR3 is TGTGCCAGCACCCCGGAGGCCAGAGGCACTGAAGCTTTCTTT. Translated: CASTPEARGTEAFF.

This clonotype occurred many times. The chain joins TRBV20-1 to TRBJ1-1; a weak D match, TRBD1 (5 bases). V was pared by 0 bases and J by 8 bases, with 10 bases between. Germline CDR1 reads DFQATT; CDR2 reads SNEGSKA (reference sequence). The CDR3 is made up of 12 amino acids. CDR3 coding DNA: TGCAGTGCTAGAGATGGGGGGAGGGAAGCTTTCTTT. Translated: CSARDGGREAFF.

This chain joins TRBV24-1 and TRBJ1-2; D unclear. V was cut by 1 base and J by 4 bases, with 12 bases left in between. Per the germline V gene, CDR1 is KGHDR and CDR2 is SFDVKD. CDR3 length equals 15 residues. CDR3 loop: CATSDFQARSYGYTF. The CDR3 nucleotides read TGTGCCACCAGTGATTTTCAGGCGAGGAGCTATGGCTACACCTTC.

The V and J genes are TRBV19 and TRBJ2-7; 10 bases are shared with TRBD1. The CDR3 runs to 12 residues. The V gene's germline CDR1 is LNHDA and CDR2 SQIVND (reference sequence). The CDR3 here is CAAGQGFSEQYF. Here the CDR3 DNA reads TGTGCGGCGGGACAGGGGTTCAGCGAGCAGTACTTC.

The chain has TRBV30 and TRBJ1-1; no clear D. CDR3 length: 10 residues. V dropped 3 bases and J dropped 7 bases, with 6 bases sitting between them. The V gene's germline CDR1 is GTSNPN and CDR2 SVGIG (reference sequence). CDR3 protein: CAWREFEAFF. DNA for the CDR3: TGTGCCTGGAGAGAATTTGAAGCTTTCTTT.

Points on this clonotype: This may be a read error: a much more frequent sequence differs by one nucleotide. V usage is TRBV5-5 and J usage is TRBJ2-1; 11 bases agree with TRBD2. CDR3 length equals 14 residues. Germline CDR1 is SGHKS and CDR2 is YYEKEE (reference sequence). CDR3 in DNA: TGTGCCAGCTCGGGGACTAGCGGCTACAATGGGCAGTTCTTC. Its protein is CASSGTSGYNGQFF.

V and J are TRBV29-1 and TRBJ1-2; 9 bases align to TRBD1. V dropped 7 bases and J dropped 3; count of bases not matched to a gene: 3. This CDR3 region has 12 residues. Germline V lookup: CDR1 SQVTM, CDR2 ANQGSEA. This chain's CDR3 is CSARDRDYGYTF. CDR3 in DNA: TGCAGCGCCCGGGACAGGGACTATGGCTACACCTTC.

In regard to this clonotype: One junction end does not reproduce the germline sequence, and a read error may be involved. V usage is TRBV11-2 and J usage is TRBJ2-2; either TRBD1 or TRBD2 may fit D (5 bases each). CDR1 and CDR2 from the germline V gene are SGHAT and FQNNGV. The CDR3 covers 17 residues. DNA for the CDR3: TGTGCCAGCAGCTTAGATACAGGAGCATTGGACACCGGGGAGCTGCTTTTT. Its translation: CASSLDTGALDTGELLF. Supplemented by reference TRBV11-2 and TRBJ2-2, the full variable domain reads EAGVAQSPRYKIIEKRQSVAFWCNPISGHATLYWYQQILGQGPKLLIQFQNNGVVDDSQLPKDRFSAERLKGVDSTLKIQPAKLEDSAVYLCASSLDTGALDTGELLFGEGSRLTVL.

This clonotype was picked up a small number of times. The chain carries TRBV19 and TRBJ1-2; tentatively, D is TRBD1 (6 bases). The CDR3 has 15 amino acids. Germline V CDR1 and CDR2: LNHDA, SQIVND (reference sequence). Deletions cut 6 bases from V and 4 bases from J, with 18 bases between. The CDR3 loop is CASSHTTGHFYGYTF. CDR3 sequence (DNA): TGTGCCAGTAGCCATACTACGGGACACTTCTATGGCTACACCTTC.

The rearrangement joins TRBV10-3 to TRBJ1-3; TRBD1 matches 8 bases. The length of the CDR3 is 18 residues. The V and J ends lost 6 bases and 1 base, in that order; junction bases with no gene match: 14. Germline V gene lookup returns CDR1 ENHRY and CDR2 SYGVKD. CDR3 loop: CAIRPTDRDFLSGNTIYF. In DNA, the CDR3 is TGTGCCATCAGGCCAACGGACAGGGACTTTCTTTCTGGAAACACCATATATTTT.

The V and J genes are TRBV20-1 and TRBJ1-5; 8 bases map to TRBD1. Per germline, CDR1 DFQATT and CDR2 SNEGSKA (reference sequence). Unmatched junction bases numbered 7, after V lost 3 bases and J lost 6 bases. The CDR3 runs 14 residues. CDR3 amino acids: CSASRGTGGQPQHF. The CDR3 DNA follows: TGCAGTGCTAGCAGGGGGACAGGAGGTCAGCCCCAGCATTTT.

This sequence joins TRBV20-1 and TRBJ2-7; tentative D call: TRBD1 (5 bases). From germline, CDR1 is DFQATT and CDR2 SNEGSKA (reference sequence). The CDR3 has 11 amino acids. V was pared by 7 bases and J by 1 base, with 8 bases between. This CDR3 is CSVAGSYEQYF. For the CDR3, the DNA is TGCAGTGTGGCAGGGTCCTACGAGCAGTACTTC.

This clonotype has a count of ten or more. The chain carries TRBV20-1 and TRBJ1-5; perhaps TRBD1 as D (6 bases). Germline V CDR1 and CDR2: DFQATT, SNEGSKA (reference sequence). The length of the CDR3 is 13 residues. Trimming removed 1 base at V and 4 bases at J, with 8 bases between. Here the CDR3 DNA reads TGCAGTGCTAGAGGGACAGTGAATCAGCCCCAGCATTTT. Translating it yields CSARGTVNQPQHF.

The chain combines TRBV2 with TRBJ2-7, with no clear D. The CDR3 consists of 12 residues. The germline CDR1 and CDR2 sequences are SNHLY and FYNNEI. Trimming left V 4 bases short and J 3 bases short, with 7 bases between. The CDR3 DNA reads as TGTGCCAGCAGTGTTTCGGTCTACGAGCAGTACTTC. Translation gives CASSVSVYEQYF. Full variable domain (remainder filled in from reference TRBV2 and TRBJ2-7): EPEVTQTPSHQVTQMGQEVILRCVPISNHLYFYWYRQILGQKVEFLVSFYNNEISEKSEIFDDQFSVERPDGSNFTLKIRSTKLEDSAMYFCASSVSVYEQYFGPGTRLTVT.

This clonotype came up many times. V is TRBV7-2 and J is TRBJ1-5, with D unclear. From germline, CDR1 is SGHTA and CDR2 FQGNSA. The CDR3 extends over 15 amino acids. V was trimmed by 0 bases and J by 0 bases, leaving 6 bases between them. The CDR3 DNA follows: TGTGCCAGCAGCTTAGCTAGGAATAGCAATCAGCCCCAGCATTTT. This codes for CASSLARNSNQPQHF.

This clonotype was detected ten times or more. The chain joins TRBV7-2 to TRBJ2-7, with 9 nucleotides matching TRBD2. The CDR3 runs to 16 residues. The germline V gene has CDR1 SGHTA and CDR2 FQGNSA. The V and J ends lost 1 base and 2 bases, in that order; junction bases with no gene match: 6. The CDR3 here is CASSLGGTSLAYEQYF. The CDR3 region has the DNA TGTGCCAGCAGCTTAGGGGGGACTAGCCTTGCCTACGAGCAGTACTTC.

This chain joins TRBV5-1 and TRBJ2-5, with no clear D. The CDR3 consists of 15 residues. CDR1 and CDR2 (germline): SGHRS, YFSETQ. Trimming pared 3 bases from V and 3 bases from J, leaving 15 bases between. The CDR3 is CASSSAPVGKETQYF. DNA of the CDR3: TGCGCCAGCAGCTCGGCCCCGGTAGGAAAAGAGACCCAGTACTTC.

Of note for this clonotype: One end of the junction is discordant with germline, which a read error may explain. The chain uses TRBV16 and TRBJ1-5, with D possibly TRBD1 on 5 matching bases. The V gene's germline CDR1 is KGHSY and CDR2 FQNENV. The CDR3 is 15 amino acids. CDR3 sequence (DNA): TGTGTCAGCAGCACAGACTGGGGCTCGGATCAGCCCCAGCATTTT. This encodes CVSSTDWGSDQPQHF.

The CDR3 reads CASRGPANTGELFF. The CDR3 bases are TGTGCCAGCAGGGGACCAGCGAACACCGGGGAGCTGTTTTTT. V and J are TRBV7-2 and TRBJ2-2; D may correspond to TRBD1 or TRBD2 (5 bases each). V was trimmed by 6 bases and J by 0 bases, leaving 8 bases between them. Germline CDR1 SGHTA, CDR2 FQGNSA. The CDR3 length is 14 residues.

The CDR3 DNA follows: TGTGCCAGCAGTTCCCTTACTTCAGCCCGAGGCTACACCTTC. Translation gives CASSSLTSARGYTF. The J gene is TRBJ1-2, the V gene TRBV25-1; no clear D. The germline gives CDR1 MGHDK, CDR2 SYGVNS. There are 14 residues in the CDR3. V lost 5 bases, J lost 8 bases, and 18 bases lay in between.

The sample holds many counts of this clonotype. The CDR3 nucleotides read TGTGCCAGCAGCAAAAGTCCAGGGGGCATAAAAGAGACCCAGTACTTC. It encodes CASSKSPGGIKETQYF. The chain is built from TRBV12-3 or TRBV12-4 and TRBJ2-5; 8 nucleotides align to TRBD1. The CDR3 loop spans 16 amino acids. Losses at the gene ends were 6 bases for V and 3 bases for J; bases not matched to a gene: 12.

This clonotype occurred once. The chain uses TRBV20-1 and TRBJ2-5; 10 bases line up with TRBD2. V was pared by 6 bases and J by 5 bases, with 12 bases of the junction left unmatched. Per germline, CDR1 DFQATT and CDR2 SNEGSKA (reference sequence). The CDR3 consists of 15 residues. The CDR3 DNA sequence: TGCAGTGCCAGCTCGCCCCTAGCGGGGGATGAGACCCAGTACTTC. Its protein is CSASSPLAGDETQYF.

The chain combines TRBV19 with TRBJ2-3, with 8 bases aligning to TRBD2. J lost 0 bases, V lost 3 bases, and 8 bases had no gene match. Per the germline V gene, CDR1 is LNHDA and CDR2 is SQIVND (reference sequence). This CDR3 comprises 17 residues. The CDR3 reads CASSIGWTGGSTDTQYF. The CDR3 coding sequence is TGTGCCAGTAGTATTGGTTGGACGGGGGGGAGCACAGATACGCAGTATTTT.

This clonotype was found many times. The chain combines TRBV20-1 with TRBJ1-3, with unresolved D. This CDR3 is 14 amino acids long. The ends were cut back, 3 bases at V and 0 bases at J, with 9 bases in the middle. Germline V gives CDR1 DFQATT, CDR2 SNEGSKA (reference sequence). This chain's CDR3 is CSASLGLSGNTIYF. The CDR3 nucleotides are TGCAGTGCTAGTTTAGGGCTCTCTGGAAACACCATATATTTT.

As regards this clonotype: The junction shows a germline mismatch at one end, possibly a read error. In DNA, the CDR3 is TGCAGTGCTGCTTCGGGTTTTGTCTACGATCAGTACTTC. Protein sequence: CSAASGFVYDQYF. The rearrangement links TRBV20-1 to TRBJ2-7; D remains ambiguous. The CDR3 extends over 13 amino acids. In germline, CDR1 is DFQATT, CDR2 SNEGSKA (reference sequence).